This T cell receptor (beta chain) was obtained from a study of human T cells and chemical hapten exposure. For the study at large: Variation in per-sample TCR yields came mainly from small pooled library volume differences. Study-level findings and limits: Unchanged with DPC sensitization were TCRs above 1 in 1000 frequency.

Each cDNA molecule in the library carried unique molecular identifiers. Source study methods: From roughly 23,000 to 700,000 TCRs were found per sample, with a median of around 96,000. TCRdb reanalysed the reads using MiXCR and keeps one entry per CDR3 protein. The V and J calls shown here were made by TCRdb, not taken from the authors' results. This sample carries 95,000 to 150,000 distinct CDR3 sequences, 6.5% to 10% of them seen once, and the ten largest clones take 1.2% to 1.5%. The CDR3 extends over 14 amino acids. Germline lookup yields CDR1 LNHNV and CDR2 YYDKDF (reference sequence). The trim removed 5 bases at V and 5 bases at J, leaving 6 bases unmatched. In the case of this clonotype: Its antigen remains unknown.

Total RNA extraction was carried out from unfractionated whole blood. The chain is built from TRBV15 and TRBJ2-1, with 7 bases identical to TRBD2. The sequence was collected from a human donor in good health. Some clones in this sample may be carry-over from other donors' samples. The sample consisted of whole blood. The CDR3 is CATSARTSDNEQFF. The CDR3 bases are TGTGCCACCAGCGCACGGACTAGTGACAATGAGCAGTTCTTC.